A single sample is the source of the 17 T cell receptor beta chains below, sequenced in a study of response to subunit inactivated influenza vaccine. Each CDR3 protein gets one entry after TCRdb re-called the RT-PCR reads with MiXCR. The sample holds more than 450,000 distinct CDR3 sequences; 12% are singletons and the top ten take about a tenth. This sample comprised PBMCs from blood, obtained on the day of vaccination. The receptor source for this set is a man in his fifties or sixties who received an inactivated influenza vaccine.

The rearrangement links TRBV5-5 to TRBJ1-5, with D unresolved. This CDR3 has 16 residues. The V and J ends lost 2 bases and 6 bases respectively, with 18 bases between them. Germline V CDR1 and CDR2: SGHKS, YYEKEE (reference sequence). The CDR3 DNA is TGTGCCAGCAGCTTCTCCGGGGTGAAGGTGGTTCAGCCCCAGCATTTT. Translated: CASSFSGVKVVQPQHF.

The J gene is TRBJ2-1, the V gene TRBV2; TRBD2 matches at 13 bases. The CDR3 sequence is 17 residues long. V gave up 3 bases and J gave up 7 bases; unmatched junction bases: 9. Germline lookup yields CDR1 SNHLY and CDR2 FYNNEI. The CDR3 spells CASSERTSGSWNNEQFF. The CDR3 coding sequence is TGTGCCAGCAGTGAGAGGACTAGCGGGAGTTGGAATAATGAGCAGTTCTTC.

The rearrangement joins TRBV29-1 to TRBJ2-7; D may match TRBD1 or TRBD2 (5 bases each). There are 15 residues in the CDR3. Trimming stripped 2 bases from V and 5 bases from J, with 19 bases between. The V gene's germline CDR1 is SQVTM and CDR2 ANQGSEA. This CDR3 reads CSVEPRDRAQNEQYF. The CDR3 DNA is TGCAGCGTTGAACCGAGGGACCGGGCTCAGAACGAGCAGTACTTC.

CDR3 protein: CASSEFVATVPYEQYF. As DNA, the CDR3 is TGCGCCAGCAGTGAGTTCGTGGCGACCGTACCCTACGAGCAGTACTTC. V and J are TRBV10-1 and TRBJ2-7; D not certain. The CDR3 loop spans 16 amino acids. Germline CDR1 is WNHNN and CDR2 is SYGVQD (reference sequence). The germline V and J ends were trimmed by 1 base and 2 bases, with 15 bases remaining between them.

This clonotype appeared a few times. The chain couples TRBV10-3 to TRBJ2-7; either TRBD1 or TRBD2 may fit D (5 bases each). Germline CDR1 reads ENHRY; CDR2 reads SYGVKD. The CDR3 sequence is 14 residues long. Trimming shortened V by 6 bases and J by 1 base, and 13 bases separated the two germline ends. CDR3 sequence: CAISGTAGSYEQYF. The CDR3 DNA sequence: TGTGCCATCAGCGGGACCGCCGGTTCCTACGAGCAGTACTTC.

This sequence joins TRBV30 and TRBJ2-1; 13 positions match TRBD2. Trimming took 4 bases from V and 7 from J; bases not matched to a gene: 13. From germline, CDR1 is GTSNPN and CDR2 SVGIG (reference sequence). The CDR3 is 17 amino acids. Here the CDR3 DNA reads TGTGCCTGGACCATGGGACTAGCGGGAAACGTTGGTAATGAGCAGTTCTTC. This encodes CAWTMGLAGNVGNEQFF.

This clonotype was recorded many times. The gene calls are TRBV20-1 and TRBJ2-7, with D perhaps matching TRBD1 (8 bases). CDR1 is DFQATT and CDR2 is SNEGSKA in the germline V gene (reference sequence). CDR3 length equals 14 residues. The V gene lost 6 bases and the J gene lost 4 bases, with 19 bases spanning the gap. CDR3 nucleotide sequence: TGCAGTGCCGGACCTTTACAGGGGGGGTACGAGCAGTACTTC. Its protein is CSAGPLQGGYEQYF.

In its sample, this clonotype was seen a few times. The gene calls are TRBV20-1 and TRBJ2-5; perhaps TRBD1 as D (6 bases). Per the germline V gene, CDR1 is DFQATT and CDR2 is SNEGSKA (reference sequence). V shed 1 base and J shed 1 base, with 13 bases lying between them. The CDR3 is 15 amino acids. CDR3 sequence (DNA): TGCAGTGCTAGAGTTGCGCCAGGGGCCCAAGAGACCCAGTACTTC. It specifies CSARVAPGAQETQYF.

The CDR3 region has the DNA TGTGCCAGCAGTGAAGCGGTGGCTAGCGGGGGGGATGAGCAGTTCTTC. Its protein product is CASSEAVASGGDEQFF. This chain links TRBV6-1 with TRBJ2-1, with 12 bases matching TRBD2. Germline-derived CDR1 and CDR2 are MNHNS and SASEGT. CDR3 length equals 16 residues. Trimming cost V 0 bases and J 8 bases; bases outside gene matches: 5.

This clonotype turned up a few times. The chain employs TRBV11-2 and TRBJ2-3; D call uncertain. The germline V gene encodes CDR1 SGHAT and CDR2 FQNNGV. This CDR3 contains 16 residues. Trimming removed 2 bases from V and 2 bases from J, with 14 bases in between. CDR3 bases: TGTGCCAGCAGCTTACAAGCGTATGGATACACAGATACGCAGTATTTT. Its protein is CASSLQAYGYTDTQYF. Combining the CDR3 with reference TRBV11-2 and TRBJ2-3 gives the whole variable domain EAGVAQSPRYKIIEKRQSVAFWCNPISGHATLYWYQQILGQGPKLLIQFQNNGVVDDSQLPKDRFSAERLKGVDSTLKIQPAKLEDSAVYLCASSLQAYGYTDTQYFGPGTRLTVL.

On this clonotype itself: The junction departs from the called germline gene at one end, perhaps through a read error. V and J are TRBV12-3 or TRBV12-4 and TRBJ1-5; D possibly corresponds to TRBD1 (5 bases). The CDR3 has 15 residues. Written as DNA, the CDR3 is TGTGCCAGCGGTTTCGGGTCAGGGAAGAATCAGCCCCAGCATTTT. The encoded protein is CASGFGSGKNQPQHF.

This clonotype was found once. V gene TRBV3-1 combines with J gene TRBJ2-3; no firm D call. This CDR3 has 13 residues. Trimming cost V 2 bases and J 5 bases, with 8 bases left between them. Germline CDR1 is LGHDT and CDR2 is YNNKEL (reference sequence). The CDR3 is CASSQFSGDTQYF. The CDR3 DNA is TGTGCCAGCAGCCAATTTAGTGGAGATACGCAGTATTTT.

In this sample, this clonotype turned up a few times. The chain employs TRBV10-3 and TRBJ2-1; D not resolved. The germline gives CDR1 ENHRY, CDR2 SYGVKD. Trimming removed 2 bases at V and 0 bases at J, with 14 bases between. The CDR3 totals 17 residues. CDR3 coding DNA: TGTGCCATCAGTGAGACGGGCTACAGTCGCTCCTACAATGAGCAGTTCTTC. This sequence encodes CAISETGYSRSYNEQFF.

The rearrangement joins TRBV6-1 to TRBJ1-1; 9 bases align to TRBD1. Germline loops: CDR1 MNHNS, CDR2 SASEGT. V lost 7 bases, J lost 4 bases, and 13 bases stayed unmatched. This CDR3 is 16 amino acids long. The CDR3 reads CASTPGTGQGGTEAFF. The CDR3 bases are TGTGCCAGCACCCCGGGGACAGGGCAGGGAGGCACTGAAGCTTTCTTT.

The chain carries TRBV5-8 and TRBJ2-1, with TRBD2 matching 10 bases. Germline lookup yields CDR1 SGHTS and CDR2 YDEGEE. The V and J ends lost 0 bases and 9 bases, in that order; junction bases with no gene match: 6. The CDR3 covers 15 residues. The CDR3 protein is CASSLGLAGYSEQFF. The CDR3, as DNA: TGTGCCAGCAGCTTGGGACTAGCGGGCTATAGTGAGCAGTTCTTC.

This clonotype was recorded many times. The chain couples TRBV5-1 to TRBJ2-3; unclear D gene. The CDR3 sequence is 13 residues long. Germline V lookup: CDR1 SGHRS, CDR2 YFSETQ. Between the trimmed V and J ends, which lost 4 bases and 5 bases, there was a span of 11 bases. CDR3 nucleotides: TGCGCCAGCAGCGCCGGACGTCGAGATACGCAGTATTTT. Residues: CASSAGRRDTQYF.

This CDR3 is CSVAGDTDTQYF. CDR3 sequence (DNA): TGCAGCGTTGCCGGGGACACAGATACGCAGTATTTT. The chain links TRBV29-1 to TRBJ2-3, with a weak D call TRBD2 (5 bases). Germline V gene data show CDR1 as SQVTM and CDR2 as ANQGSEA. The germline V and J ends were trimmed by 4 bases and 2 bases, with 7 bases remaining between them. This CDR3 is built from 12 residues.